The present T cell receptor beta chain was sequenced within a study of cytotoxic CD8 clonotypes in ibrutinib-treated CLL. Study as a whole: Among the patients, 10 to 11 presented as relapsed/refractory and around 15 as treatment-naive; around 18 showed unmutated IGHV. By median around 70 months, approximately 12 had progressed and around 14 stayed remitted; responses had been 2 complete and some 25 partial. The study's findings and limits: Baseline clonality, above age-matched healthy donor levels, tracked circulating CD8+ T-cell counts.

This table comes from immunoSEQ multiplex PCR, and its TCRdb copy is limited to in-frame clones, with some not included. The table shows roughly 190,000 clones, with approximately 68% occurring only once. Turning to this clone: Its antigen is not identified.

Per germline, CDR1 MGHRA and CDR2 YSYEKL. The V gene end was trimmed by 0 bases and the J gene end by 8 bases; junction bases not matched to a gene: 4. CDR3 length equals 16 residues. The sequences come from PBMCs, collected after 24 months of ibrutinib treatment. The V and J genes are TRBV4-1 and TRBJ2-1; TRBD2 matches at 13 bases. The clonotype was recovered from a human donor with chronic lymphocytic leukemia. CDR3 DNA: TGCGCCAGCAGCCAAGATTTGACTAGCGGGAGGTATGAGCAGTTCTTC. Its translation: CASSQDLTSGRYEQFF.